The clone carrying this TCR beta chain showed up just a few times. Other DNA sequences from this sample encode an identical CDR3 as well. As originally analysed: Estimates of nucleated cell counts were drawn from the amplification of reference gene primers. The method was immunoSEQ multiplex PCR; TCRdb's version includes in-frame clones alone and lacks a portion of them. The V and J calls and the clone size are those of that table, but D and trimming were determined from the DNA. The sample lists some 260,000 clones; roughly 88% were seen once. V shed 0 bases and J shed 2 bases, with 4 bases lying between them. The germline CDR1 and CDR2 sequences are LGHNA and YSLEER. This CDR3 is built from 14 residues. This entry is derived from a study of blood T cell repertoires in COVID-19. Study background: Samples representing acute and convalescent COVID-19 were sourced from the United States, Italy and Spain. T cells, B-cell-depleted T cells, or PBMCs provided the cDNA or gDNA that served as material.

The sample consisted of peripheral blood. The chain couples TRBV4-3 to TRBJ2-2; D is uncertain. The clonotype originates from an elderly man with acute or convalescent COVID-19. The CDR3 DNA reads as TGCGCCAGCAGCCAAGATGTAAACACCGGGGAGCTGTTTTTT. Residues: CASSQDVNTGELFF.